This T cell receptor beta chain appears in the sequencing data of a study of blood T cell repertoires in COVID-19. Study background: Samples came from the United States, Italy and Spain, spanning acute and convalescent COVID-19.

Per the original methods: Reference gene primer amplification gave estimated nucleated cell counts. The method was immunoSEQ multiplex PCR; TCRdb's version includes in-frame clones alone and lacks a portion of them. That table supplies the V and J calls and clone size; D and trimming were determined from the DNA. This sample yields 140,000 or so clones, of which 70% to 90% are seen a single time; approximately 11% belongs to the top ten. CDR1 is KGHSH, CDR2 LQKENI, per germline. The V end was cut by 3 bases, the J end by 2 bases, with 10 bases between. CDR3 length: 14 residues. This TCR was sampled from a woman aged 80 or over with acute or convalescent COVID-19. Sequenced material: peripheral blood. The chain is built from TRBV18 and TRBJ1-2; D unresolved. The CDR3, as DNA: TGTGCCAGCTCACCCCCCGAGAGGAACTATGGCTACACCTTC. It is translated as CASSPPERNYGYTF.